The entry below describes one T cell receptor (beta chain). Its antigen is currently not known. No per-base quality is available; no much larger clone lies one base away. This entry is derived from a study of Tregs in tolerant kidney transplant recipients (dated by TCRdb to the late 2010s). About the study as a whole: Related donors were used in the transplants with nonmyeloablative bone marrow transplantation, and mixed chimerism was transient in the human trials. TCRbeta sequencing was used in the study to identify donor-specific regulatory T cells before combined kidney and bone marrow transplantation, and the identified cells were then tracked after transplant.

Genomic DNA was extracted from sorted cells with the QIAGEN DNeasy Blood and Tissue Kit for TCRbeta CDR3 sequencing. High-throughput TCRbeta CDR3 sequencing, which included PCR amplification with bias correction and internal controls, was done commercially through immunoSEQ. Regarding the original processing steps: Unique productive TCRbeta sequences were defined by CDR3 nucleotide sequence where primers matched, otherwise by CDR3 amino acid sequence with Vbeta and Jbeta genes. To correct sorting error, sequences shared between sorted populations at a frequency ratio of 2:1 or less were removed; the rest were assigned to the higher population. Sequences were defined as donor-reactive when expanded at least 5-fold in CFSE-low cells versus unstimulated cells and present at a frequency of at least 0.01% in CFSE-low cells. Repertoire divergence was quantified by Jensen-Shannon divergence using the top 100 TCRbeta sequences ranked by frequency. For samples with multiple sequencing runs, sorting error was corrected in each run separately before the runs were combined. This is the immuneACCESS table as TCRdb keeps it, with only in-frame sequences that have V and J called. A part of the clones is gone; compared with another copy, unresolved V genes explain less than half, and the rest is unexplained. The DNA gave D and trimming, while V, J and clone size come from that table. For this sample the table gives 50,000 to 75,000 clones, of which approximately 85% were detected only once. 2.1% of the sample lies in the top ten.

Broad study findings and their caveats: Donor-specific Treg expansion was found to exceed global Treg expansion in tolerant patients, suggesting antigen-driven rather than nonspecific expansion. Because the study included only a small number of patients, the results must be confirmed in larger populations and under other immunosuppression protocols. Expanding Tregs with activated donor B cells appeared to identify the most biologically relevant and donor-specific TCRbeta repertoire. For some patients the PCR primers changed over time, which made it impossible to compare the samples from those patients at the nucleotide level. Although technical replication error seemed to be minimal, the question of biological reproducibility was not addressed directly.

The time point tag for this specimen amounts to: blood sample drawn before combined kidney and bone marrow transplant. Unstimulated Tregs (CD4+CD25+CD127-), CD4+ non-Tregs (CD4+CD25-), CD4 and CD8 cells were FACS-sorted from thawed PBMCs. Before Treg sorting, thawed PBMCs were rested overnight at 37°C with around 210 IU/ml IL-2. The patients were a few recipients of combined kidney and bone marrow transplants from the ITN036ST trial, and samples were available only from these trial subjects. Healthy control blood was processed to PBMCs with a Ficoll density gradient and then cryopreserved, whereas patient PBMCs were collected both before and after transplant. Taken from cysteine to phenylalanine, the CDR3 has 16 residues. Only CDR3 DNA is held: 48 bases, read in frame from base 1. Ends trimmed: V by 2 bases, J by 4 bases; bases unmatched to a gene: 4. CDR1 and CDR2, per the germline V gene, are MNHEY and SVGAGI.

The chain employs TRBV6-5 and TRBJ2-7; 14 junctional bases match TRBD2. This clonotype was sampled from a human donor who received a combined kidney and bone marrow transplant. Material: Tregs from blood, obtained before the transplant. The nucleotide sequence reads TGTGCCAGCAGTTACCTGGGACTAGCGGGAGCGTACGAGCAGTACTTC. It translates to CASSYLGLAGAYEQYF.